Each of the 20 T cell receptor beta chains below was sequenced from the same sample in a study of blood T cell repertoires in COVID-19. Clones were read by immunoSEQ multiplex PCR, and TCRdb kept only the in-frame ones, dropping some. Here the sample spans 110,000 to 150,000 clones, around four fifths being singletons. Sequencing input: PBMCs or T cells enriched from blood (not recorded which). The receptors originated from a woman in her thirties or forties who had recovered from COVID-19.

The chain links TRBV4-1 to TRBJ1-2; the match to TRBD1 covers 9 bases. The germline V gene has CDR1 MGHRA and CDR2 YSYEKL. The CDR3 loop spans 16 amino acids. Trimming took 2 bases from V and 2 from J; bases not matched to a gene: 6. For the CDR3, the DNA is TGCGCCAGCAGCCAAACCCCGGGACAGGGAAACTATGGCTACACCTTC. This sequence encodes CASSQTPGQGNYGYTF.

V and J are TRBV15 and TRBJ1-1; D is possibly TRBD1 (5 bases). The V gene's germline CDR1 is LNHNV and CDR2 YYDKDF (reference sequence). This CDR3 has 14 residues. The ends were cut back, 5 bases at V and 0 bases at J, with 10 bases in the middle. CDR3 sequence: CATSPTVMNTEAFF. In nucleotides, the CDR3 is TGTGCCACCAGCCCGACAGTGATGAACACTGAAGCTTTCTTT. Supplemented by reference TRBV15 and TRBJ1-1, the full variable domain reads DAMVIQNPRYQVTQFGKPVTLSCSQTLNHNVMYWYQQKSSQAPKLLFHYYDKDFNNEADTPDNFQSRRPNTSFCFLDIRSPGLGDTAMYLCATSPTVMNTEAFFGQGTRLTVV.

This clone was counted a single time. The chain uses TRBV10-3 and TRBJ1-6, with 11 bases fitting TRBD1. This CDR3 comprises 17 residues. Losses at the gene ends were 0 bases for V and 7 bases for J; bases not matched to a gene: 5. Germline assignment: CDR1 ENHRY and CDR2 SYGVKD. The chain's CDR3 is CAISESDRGRDNSPLHF. The CDR3 region has the DNA TGTGCCATCAGTGAGTCGGACAGGGGGCGAGACAATTCACCCCTCCACTTT.

The V and J genes are TRBV19 and TRBJ2-7; 10 nucleotides agree with TRBD2. Germline loops: CDR1 LNHDA, CDR2 SQIVND (reference sequence). The CDR3 has 15 residues. The V gene end was trimmed by 3 bases and the J gene end by 3 bases; junction bases not matched to a gene: 5. This CDR3 reads CASSIQAGGYYEQYF. As DNA, the CDR3 is TGTGCCAGTAGTATTCAAGCGGGAGGGTACTACGAGCAGTACTTC.

The chain employs TRBV9 and TRBJ2-5; 7 bases are a match to TRBD2. Germline lookup yields CDR1 SGDLS and CDR2 YYNGEE. The CDR3 consists of 14 residues. V shed 0 bases, J shed 2 bases, and the junction held 1 base outside the gene matches. The DNA for the CDR3 is TGTGCCAGCAGCGTAGGGCGGGGGCAAGAGACCCAGTACTTC. Amino acids: CASSVGRGQETQYF.

The genes are TRBV12-3 or TRBV12-4 and TRBJ2-7, with a tentative D call TRBD2 (6 bases). V shed 8 bases and J shed 5 bases, with 10 bases lying between them. The CDR3 consists of 11 residues. This CDR3 is CASGGRHEQYF. The CDR3 bases are TGTGCCAGCGGAGGGAGGCACGAGCAGTACTTC.

This chain connects TRBV9 to TRBJ2-2, with D possibly matching TRBD2 (6 bases). Per the germline V gene, CDR1 is SGDLS and CDR2 is YYNGEE. This CDR3 contains 14 residues. Trimming shortened V by 0 bases and J by 7 bases, and 10 bases separated the two germline ends. The CDR3 loop is CASSVEAGIGELFF. CDR3 DNA: TGTGCCAGCAGCGTAGAGGCGGGAATCGGGGAGCTGTTTTTT. The full variable domain, rest sourced from reference TRBV9 and TRBJ2-2, is DSGVTQTPKHLITATGQRVTLRCSPRSGDLSVYWYQQSLDQGLQFLIQYYNGEERAKGNILERFSAQQFPDLHSELNLSSLELGDSALYFCASSVEAGIGELFFGEGSRLTVL.

This chain connects TRBV4-1 to TRBJ1-2; D is unclear. The germline V and J ends were trimmed by 0 bases and 14 bases, with 16 bases remaining between them. The CDR3 is 13 residues long. The germline CDR1 and CDR2 sequences are MGHRA and YSYEKL. CDR3 in DNA: TGCGCCAGCAGCCAAGATGGGAGCGAGGGCCTGACCTTC. Its protein product is CASSQDGSEGLTF.

This sequence joins TRBV27 and TRBJ2-7; 9 bases map to TRBD1. The CDR3 consists of 12 residues. In germline, CDR1 is MNHEY, CDR2 SMNVEV (reference sequence). J lost 1 base, V lost 10 bases, and 2 bases had no gene match. In nucleotides, the CDR3 is TGTGCCACCGGGACAGGGTCCTACGAGCAGTACTTC. Translating it yields CATGTGSYEQYF.

This chain joins TRBV27 and TRBJ2-1, with 7 bases identical to TRBD2. V lost 6 bases, J lost 8 bases, and 10 bases stayed unmatched. Germline CDR1 is MNHEY and CDR2 is SMNVEV (reference sequence). The CDR3 loop spans 14 amino acids. In DNA form, the CDR3 reads TGTGCCAGCAGATCCTTGCGGGAGTGGTATGAGCAGTTCTTC. Translated: CASRSLREWYEQFF.

This chain joins TRBV4-2 and TRBJ2-3; D is ambiguous. The V end was cut by 1 base, the J end by 1 base, with 18 bases between. There are 18 residues in the CDR3. Germline V gene lookup returns CDR1 LGHNA and CDR2 YNFKEQ. The DNA of the CDR3 is TGTGCCAGCAGCCAAGTATATACGCGGAACGAGGGCACAGATACGCAGTATTTT. Its translation is CASSQVYTRNEGTDTQYF.

The table lists this clone with a few counts. The V and J genes are TRBV6-5 and TRBJ2-1; D may be TRBD1 (5 bases). V was clipped by 4 bases and J by 5 bases, with 9 bases between them. The CDR3 has 13 residues. Germline CDR1 MNHEY, CDR2 SVGAGI. DNA of the CDR3: TGTGCCAGCAGTTTCAGGGTTGACAATGAGCAGTTCTTC. Translated, it gives CASSFRVDNEQFF.

This clone was seen just once. The chain has TRBV2 and TRBJ2-3, with D tentatively TRBD2 (6 bases). With 8 bases removed from V and 6 bases from J, the gap between germline ends came to 12 bases. CDR3 size: 12 residues. CDR1 and CDR2 (germline): SNHLY, FYNNEI. The CDR3 here is CASSGVLDTQYF. The CDR3 DNA sequence: TGTGCCAGCTCGGGGGTCCTTGATACGCAGTATTTT.

The chain combines TRBV9 with TRBJ1-3; a possible D gene is TRBD1 (6 bases). The ends were cut back, 0 bases at V and 3 bases at J, with 16 bases in the middle. The CDR3 totals 17 residues. Per the germline V gene, CDR1 is SGDLS and CDR2 is YYNGEE. CDR3 protein: CASSVEAGAPLGNTIYF. The CDR3 nucleotides are TGTGCCAGCAGCGTAGAGGCAGGGGCCCCACTTGGAAACACCATATATTTT. Drawing the rest from reference TRBV9 and TRBJ1-3, the complete variable domain is DSGVTQTPKHLITATGQRVTLRCSPRSGDLSVYWYQQSLDQGLQFLIQYYNGEERAKGNILERFSAQQFPDLHSELNLSSLELGDSALYFCASSVEAGAPLGNTIYFGEGSWLTVV.

The chain joins TRBV19 to TRBJ1-2, with TRBD1 matching over 9 bases. The CDR3 spans 15 residues. Germline V gene data show CDR1 as LNHDA and CDR2 as SQIVND (reference sequence). V lost 3 bases and J lost 4; bases outside the gene matches: 6. CDR3 protein: CASSISTGGPYGYTF. In DNA form, the CDR3 reads TGTGCCAGTAGTATTTCGACAGGGGGGCCCTATGGCTACACCTTC.

The chain is built from TRBV19 and TRBJ1-2; D is possibly TRBD1 (5 bases). V was shortened by 1 base and J by 10 bases, with 16 bases between the two germline ends. CDR1 is LNHDA, CDR2 SQIVND, per germline (reference sequence). This CDR3 contains 14 residues. The CDR3 nucleotides read TGTGCCAGTAGTATAGGGCTGTTAGGGGCGTACTACACCTTC. Protein sequence: CASSIGLLGAYYTF. Complete variable domain (other parts from reference TRBV19 and TRBJ1-2): DGGITQSPKYLFRKEGQNVTLSCEQNLNHDAMYWYRQDPGQGLRLIYYSQIVNDFQKGDIAEGYSVSREKKESFPLTVTSAQKNPTAFYLCASSIGLLGAYYTFGSGTRLTVV.

This clone was recorded a few times. This chain connects TRBV5-4 to TRBJ2-1, with a weak D call TRBD2 (7 bases). CDR3 length: 15 amino acids. Between the trimmed V and J ends, which lost 0 bases and 7 bases, there was a span of 14 bases. The V gene's germline CDR1 is SGHNT and CDR2 YYREEE (reference sequence). Here the CDR3 reads CASSLGWGGLNEQFF. CDR3 sequence (DNA): TGTGCCAGCAGCTTGGGATGGGGGGGCCTGAATGAGCAGTTCTTC.

The rearrangement joins TRBV10-3 to TRBJ1-1; D is perhaps TRBD1 (5 bases). Trimming removed 3 bases at V and 5 bases at J, with 16 bases between. Germline CDR1 ENHRY, CDR2 SYGVKD. CDR3 length: 15 residues. The CDR3 region is CAISDPQGLKTEAFF. The DNA of the CDR3 is TGTGCCATCAGTGACCCCCAGGGTCTTAAAACTGAAGCTTTCTTT.

The J gene is TRBJ1-2, the V gene TRBV5-1; tentative D call: TRBD1 (6 bases). Trimming pared 0 bases from V and 5 bases from J, leaving 8 bases between. CDR1 and CDR2 (germline): SGHRS, YFSETQ. The CDR3 totals 13 residues. CDR3 sequence (DNA): TGCGCCAGCAGCTTGGCGGACAGATATGGCTACACCTTC. Translation gives CASSLADRYGYTF.

The genes are TRBV30 and TRBJ2-7, with D possibly matching TRBD1 (5 bases). The CDR3 has 13 residues. Germline V CDR1 and CDR2: GTSNPN, SVGIG (reference sequence). Trimming cost V 4 bases and J 1 base, with 11 bases left between them. The DNA of the CDR3 is TGTGCCTGGAAGCCTGGGGCATCCTACGAGCAGTACTTC. Translating it yields CAWKPGASYEQYF.